This T cell receptor beta chain was sequenced during a study of blood T cell repertoires in COVID-19. This clone was counted a few times. Participant-given clinical history determined each cohort assignment. TCRdb's copy holds only in-frame clones and misses some; the assay was immunoSEQ multiplex PCR. The sample holds 330,000 or so clones; around nine tenths are singletons and the top ten take around 0.92%. Trimming took 1 base from V and 7 from J; bases not matched to a gene: 8. This CDR3 is built from 16 residues. Per the germline V gene, CDR1 is LGHNA and CDR2 is YNFKEQ. This TCR derives from a woman aged 25 to 39 who had been exposed to COVID-19. The J gene is TRBJ1-5, the V gene TRBV4-2; 9 bases agree with TRBD1. The sequenced sample was PBMCs or T cells enriched from blood (not recorded which). This CDR3 reads CASSQAFSDRGQPQHF. The CDR3 DNA follows: TGTGCCAGCAGCCAAGCGTTTTCGGACAGGGGCCAGCCCCAGCATTTT.